A single sample is the source of the 27 T cell receptor beta chains below, sequenced in a study of T cells after posttransplantation cyclophosphamide (dated by TCRdb to about 2016). The library was built by means of the immunoSEQ multiplex PCR assay. TCRdb re-hosts the immuneACCESS table, in-frame sequences only. Its copies lack some clones; in the studies checked, an unresolved V gene accounts for under half of them, and the cause for the rest is not known. This sample comprises tens of thousands of clones, 92% of them detected only once. Jointly, the top ten make up less than 3.5% of the sample. Input material: PBMCs. The receptor set was obtained from a woman in her forties or fifties in good health and a related stem cell transplant donor.

CDR3 nucleotide sequence: TGTGCCAGCAGTTTAATCGCAGGGAAAGGAGATACGCAGTATTTT. Translating it yields CASSLIAGKGDTQYF. V is TRBV27 and J is TRBJ2-3; tentative D call: TRBD1 (5 bases). CDR1 is MNHEY and CDR2 is SMNVEV in the germline V gene (reference sequence). The CDR3 is 15 amino acids. The V and J ends lost 2 bases and 5 bases respectively, with 14 bases between them.

This chain uses TRBV19 with TRBJ1-1; a possible D gene is TRBD1 (5 bases). V lost 7 bases and J lost 6, with 21 bases in between. This CDR3 has 15 amino acids. The germline V gene has CDR1 LNHDA and CDR2 SQIVND (reference sequence). The CDR3, as DNA: TGTGCCAGTATCCCTGTAGGGGCCCCCTGGGCTGAAGCTTTCTTT. Translation gives CASIPVGAPWAEAFF.

V is TRBV18 and J is TRBJ1-2; 8 nucleotides align to TRBD1. With V trimmed by 6 bases and J by 6 bases, 12 bases remained unmatched. The CDR3 spans 15 residues. The germline V gene has CDR1 KGHSH and CDR2 LQKENI. The CDR3 DNA is TGTGCCAGCTCGCCGAAAACTACAGGGGGGAATGGCTACACCTTC. Translation: CASSPKTTGGNGYTF.

This clone came up once. The chain recombines TRBV4-1 with TRBJ2-7, with 7 bases lining up with TRBD1. There are 15 residues in the CDR3. CDR1 MGHRA and CDR2 YSYEKL come from the germline V gene. Trimming removed 3 bases from V and 0 bases from J; junction bases left unmatched: 5. CDR3 loop: CASSHGQASSYEQYF. For the CDR3, the DNA is TGCGCCAGCAGCCATGGACAGGCCAGCTCCTACGAGCAGTACTTC.

The genes are TRBV2 and TRBJ2-1; possibly TRBD1 for D (5 bases). The germline V and J ends were trimmed by 2 bases and 4 bases, with 12 bases remaining between them. This CDR3 region has 15 residues. Germline V CDR1 and CDR2: SNHLY, FYNNEI. CDR3 in DNA: TGTGCCAGCAGTGAACCCAGGGCTATATACAATGAGCAGTTCTTC. Translation gives CASSEPRAIYNEQFF.

This chain joins TRBV19 and TRBJ2-7, with 7 bases lining up with TRBD1. The J segment lost 5 bases and the V segment lost 3 bases, leaving 10 bases of the junction unmatched. The CDR3 is 15 amino acids. CDR1 and CDR2 (germline): LNHDA, SQIVND (reference sequence). CDR3 protein: CASSIAATGFNEQYF. CDR3 nucleotides: TGTGCCAGTAGTATTGCGGCGACAGGGTTCAACGAGCAGTACTTC.

The chain links TRBV7-2 to TRBJ2-1; D is unresolved. Germline-derived CDR1 and CDR2 are SGHTA and FQGNSA. The V end lost 5 bases, the J end lost 5 bases, and 13 bases lay between the germline ends. This CDR3 spans 14 amino acids. This CDR3 is CASSPSRVDNEQFF. In nucleotides, the CDR3 is TGTGCCAGCAGCCCCTCCCGGGTGGACAATGAGCAGTTCTTC.

This clone was observed a single time. J is TRBJ2-7 and V is TRBV19; D is perhaps TRBD2 (6 bases). CDR1 LNHDA and CDR2 SQIVND come from the germline V gene (reference sequence). V was cut by 3 bases and J by 6 bases, with 9 bases left in between. CDR3 length: 12 residues. The CDR3 DNA sequence: TGTGCCAGTAGTATTACTAGCTCCGAGCAGTACTTC. This codes for CASSITSSEQYF.

The chain combines TRBV27 with TRBJ2-7; 7 nucleotides line up with TRBD2. Germline V gives CDR1 MNHEY, CDR2 SMNVEV (reference sequence). This CDR3 contains 16 residues. J was trimmed by 0 bases and V by 0 bases; bases with no gene match: 5. The DNA for the CDR3 is TGTGCCAGCAGTTTATCTGCTAGCGGAAGCTCCTACGAGCAGTACTTC. Translation: CASSLSASGSSYEQYF.

Only one count was recorded for this clone. This chain uses TRBV28 with TRBJ2-1; 11 bases fit TRBD1. The CDR3 extends over 15 amino acids. Germline CDR1 MDHEN, CDR2 SYDVKM. The V gene end was trimmed by 3 bases and the J gene end by 7 bases; junction bases not matched to a gene: 5. The CDR3 here is CASSLMDRGRNEQFF. DNA for the CDR3: TGTGCCAGCAGTTTGATGGACAGGGGGCGGAATGAGCAGTTCTTC.

The CDR3 region has the DNA TGTGCCAGCAGCTCCCAGAGGGTGGGCTATGGCTACACCTTC. Its translation is CASSSQRVGYGYTF. The gene calls are TRBV11-2 and TRBJ1-2; the D is unclear. V was clipped by 4 bases and J by 4 bases, with 13 bases between them. Germline V gene sequence: CDR1 SGHAT, CDR2 FQNNGV. The CDR3 covers 14 residues.

The V gene is TRBV10-1, the J gene TRBJ2-1, with no clear D. The V and J ends lost 0 bases and 10 bases respectively, with 13 bases between them. This CDR3 is built from 14 residues. Germline loops: CDR1 WNHNN, CDR2 SYGVQD (reference sequence). CDR3: CASSESSGSKEQFF. CDR3 DNA: TGCGCCAGCAGTGAGTCGTCGGGTTCCAAGGAGCAGTTCTTC.

The chain links TRBV12-5 to TRBJ1-5; no clear D gene. Looked up from germline, CDR1 is LGHNT and CDR2 is FRNRAP. There are 13 residues in the CDR3. V shed 1 base and J shed 4 bases, with 5 bases lying between them. In DNA, the CDR3 is TGTGCTAGTGGTTTGGGGAGAAATCAGCCCCAGCATTTT. Translated, it gives CASGLGRNQPQHF.

V and J are TRBV27 and TRBJ1-5; 9 nucleotides match TRBD1. The germline CDR1 and CDR2 sequences are MNHEY and SMNVEV (reference sequence). The CDR3 sequence is 14 residues long. Germline trimming cut 5 bases from V and 7 bases from J; bases unmatched to any gene: 6. The CDR3 reads CASSQTGGWQPQHF. The CDR3 DNA sequence: TGTGCCAGCAGTCAAACAGGGGGCTGGCAGCCCCAGCATTTT.

The genes are TRBV12-2 and TRBJ1-5; TRBD1 is the table's D call and was not checked against the DNA. TRBV12-2 is a documented pseudogene. The CDR3 runs to 15 residues. For the CDR3, the DNA is TGTGCAAGTCGCTTAGACAGGGGCCCCGTTCAGCCCCAGCATTTT. This encodes CASRLDRGPVQPQHF.

The V gene is TRBV4-2, the J gene TRBJ2-7; 14 bases are shared with TRBD2. The V segment lost 2 bases and the J segment 5 bases; nucleotides outside the gene matches: 8. The CDR3 loop spans 17 amino acids. Germline lookup yields CDR1 LGHNA and CDR2 YNFKEQ. CDR3 DNA: TGTGCCAGCAGCCAACCCGGACTAGCGGGAGGTGGCAACGAGCAGTACTTC. It codes for CASSQPGLAGGGNEQYF.

This clone came up once. The rearrangement links TRBV5-1 to TRBJ1-3; TRBD1 is a possible D gene (6 bases). This CDR3 spans 16 amino acids. The germline gives CDR1 SGHRS, CDR2 YFSETQ. Trimming removed 0 bases from V and 2 bases from J, with 12 bases in between. CDR3 in DNA: TGCGCCAGCAGCTTGGTTGCAGGGGCTCCTGGAAACACCATATATTTT. Translated: CASSLVAGAPGNTIYF.

This clone appeared once. The genes are TRBV9 and TRBJ2-3; TRBD2 matches at 7 bases. Germline lookup yields CDR1 SGDLS and CDR2 YYNGEE. The V segment lost 0 bases and the J segment 1 base; nucleotides outside the gene matches: 5. The CDR3 runs to 16 residues. The CDR3 reads CASSVGVRGGTDTQYF. As DNA, the CDR3 is TGTGCCAGCAGCGTAGGGGTACGGGGGGGCACAGATACGCAGTATTTT.

The chain has TRBV6-5 and TRBJ1-4; D is possibly TRBD1 (5 bases). This CDR3 has 14 amino acids. Trimming took off 9 bases at V and 0 bases at J, with 11 bases between the two ends. The V gene's germline CDR1 is MNHEY and CDR2 SVGAGI. CDR3 nucleotides: TGTGCCAGTCGGGGAGGGGCAACTAATGAAAAACTGTTTTTT. It codes for CASRGGATNEKLFF.

The J gene is TRBJ2-4, the V gene TRBV10-3, with TRBD1 as a possible D gene (5 bases). Looked up from germline, CDR1 is ENHRY and CDR2 is SYGVKD. V lost 0 bases and J lost 1, with 10 bases in between. The CDR3 covers 16 residues. This chain's CDR3 is CAISESADNAKNIQYF. The DNA of the CDR3 is TGTGCCATCAGTGAGTCGGCGGACAATGCCAAAAACATTCAGTACTTC.

DNA for the CDR3: TGTGCCAGCTTCCTCCAGGGAGACAGGATGAACACTGAAGCTTTCTTT. As protein: CASFLQGDRMNTEAFF. The chain employs TRBV18 and TRBJ1-1, with D possibly being TRBD1 (6 bases). Trimming stripped 7 bases from V and 0 bases from J, with 18 bases between. This CDR3 region has 16 residues. CDR1 is KGHSH and CDR2 is LQKENI in the germline V gene. Full variable domain (outside the CDR3, taken from reference TRBV18 and TRBJ1-1): NAGVMQNPRHLVRRRGQEARLRCSPMKGHSHVYWYRQLPEEGLKFMVYLQKENIIDESGMPKERFSAEFPKEGPSILRIQQVVRGDSAAYFCASFLQGDRMNTEAFFGQGTRLTVV.

The gene calls are TRBV28 and TRBJ2-2, with D tentatively TRBD1 (6 bases). V was trimmed by 7 bases and J by 8 bases, leaving 17 bases between them. Germline CDR1 reads MDHEN; CDR2 reads SYDVKM. The CDR3 is made up of 14 amino acids. CDR3 DNA: TGTGCCAGCACCCAGGGGCCCCTAGTTGGGGAGCTGTTTTTT. This gives the protein CASTQGPLVGELFF.

The CDR3 bases are TGTGCCAGCAGCCGTGTCGTAAACGAGCAGTACTTC. Encoded protein: CASSRVVNEQYF. The gene calls are TRBV7-9 and TRBJ2-7; D remains unclear. The CDR3 has 12 residues. The V and J ends lost 5 bases and 5 bases respectively, with 10 bases between them. Germline V gene sequence: CDR1 SEHNR, CDR2 FQNEAQ (reference sequence).

J is TRBJ2-3 and V is TRBV15; D is possibly TRBD2 (6 bases). In germline, CDR1 is LNHNV, CDR2 YYDKDF (reference sequence). This CDR3 is built from 14 residues. Trimming removed 5 bases from V and 5 bases from J, with 14 bases in between. DNA of the CDR3: TGTGCCACCAGCCGAGGGACTCTCGAAGATACGCAGTATTTT. This gives the protein CATSRGTLEDTQYF. The complete variable domain, with remaining parts taken from reference TRBV15 and TRBJ2-3, reads DAMVIQNPRYQVTQFGKPVTLSCSQTLNHNVMYWYQQKSSQAPKLLFHYYDKDFNNEADTPDNFQSRRPNTSFCFLDIRSPGLGDTAMYLCATSRGTLEDTQYFGPGTRLTVL.

This chain joins TRBV5-6 and TRBJ2-7, with D tentatively TRBD2 (6 bases). CDR3 length: 14 amino acids. The germline V gene encodes CDR1 SGHDT and CDR2 YYEEEE. With 3 bases removed from V and 1 base from J, the gap between germline ends came to 11 bases. CDR3 bases: TGTGCCAGCAGCTCCTCGCGGGGTTCCTACGAGCAGTACTTC. It specifies CASSSSRGSYEQYF.

The V gene is TRBV7-3, the J gene TRBJ2-3; 7 nucleotides agree with TRBD2. The CDR3 extends over 15 amino acids. After removal of 1 base from V and 4 bases from J, the junction contained 5 bases not matched to a gene. From germline, CDR1 is SGHTA and CDR2 FQGTGA. In DNA form, the CDR3 reads TGTGCCAGCAGCTTAATGGCGGGAGTACCAGATACGCAGTATTTT. Translation gives CASSLMAGVPDTQYF. Filled out from reference TRBV7-3 and TRBJ2-3, the complete variable domain reads GAGVSQTPSNKVTEKGKYVELRCDPISGHTALYWYRQSLGQGPEFLIYFQGTGAADDSGLPNDRFFAVRPEGSVSTLKIQRTERGDSAVYLCASSLMAGVPDTQYFGPGTRLTVL.

The J gene is TRBJ2-7, the V gene TRBV4-1; 7 bases fit TRBD1. Per the germline V gene, CDR1 is MGHRA and CDR2 is YSYEKL. This CDR3 is built from 16 residues. V lost 4 bases and J lost 2; bases outside the gene matches: 11. This CDR3 is CASSPERTGITYEQYF. As DNA, the CDR3 is TGCGCCAGCAGCCCGGAAAGGACAGGAATAACCTACGAGCAGTACTTC.